Listed below are T cell receptor beta chains from one sample, sequenced in a study of shared clonotypes between healthy human individuals. Only in-frame clones appear in the TCRdb table, and some are missing; sequencing was by immunoSEQ multiplex PCR. The repertoire has over a million clones, roughly 95% of them found once; the top ten carry roughly 1.1%. The sequenced sample was naive CD4+ T cells sorted from blood. The receptor set was obtained from a man under 40 in good health. Each CDR3 is given with its conserved first and last residue. D genes are given only for firm matches. Clone size is given for some rows only: seen once, a few or many times, or a class if the clone is expanded.

v_gene	j_gene	abundance	d_gene	CDR3nt	CDR3aa
TRBV5-1	TRBJ2-3	NA	TRBD1	TGCGCCAGCAGCTTAGGACAGGGGGGAGATACGCAGTATTTT	CASSLGQGGDTQYF
TRBV19	TRBJ2-5	NA	TRBD2	TGTGCCAGTAGTATCCCGGGGGGAAGGTACCAAGAGACCCAGTACTTC	CASSIPGGRYQETQYF
TRBV28	TRBJ2-5	NA	TRBD1	TGTGCCAGCAGTGGACAGGGTACCAGGCTGTACCAAGAGACCCAGTACTTC	CASSGQGTRLYQETQYF
TRBV7-2	TRBJ2-2	NA	NA	TGTGCCAGCAGCGAAACAGGGTCCGTTGGGGAGCTGTTTTTT	CASSETGSVGELFF
TRBV27	TRBJ2-1	NA	TRBD1	TGTGCCAGCAGACCGGACAGGGGGGGATACAATGAGCAGTTCTTC	CASRPDRGGYNEQFF
TRBV4-3	TRBJ2-1	NA	TRBD1	TGCGCCAGCAGCGGGCGACAGGGATCCTACAATGAGCAGTTCTTC	CASSGRQGSYNEQFF
TRBV18	TRBJ2-1	NA	TRBD2	TGTGCCAGCTCACCACTGGGGACGGTTCTAGCGGGGGGCGACAATGAGCAGTTCTTC	CASSPLGTVLAGGDNEQFF
TRBV5-1	TRBJ2-2	NA	TRBD2	TGCGCCAGCAAGACGGCGGGAGTTCCCAACACCGGGGAGCTGTTTTTT	CASKTAGVPNTGELFF
TRBV18	TRBJ2-3	NA	TRBD1	TGTGCCAGCTCACCCGACAGGGGCTTACCGCAGTATTTT	CASSPDRGLPQYF
TRBV30	TRBJ1-2	NA	TRBD1	TGTGCCTGGAGTACGAAATCGACAGGGTATGGCTACACCTTC	CAWSTKSTGYGYTF
TRBV4-1	TRBJ2-1	once	TRBD1	TGCGCCAGCAGCCAAGATGACAGGGTGTCGGTCGAGTTCTTC	CASSQDDRVSVEFF
TRBV19	TRBJ2-1	NA	TRBD1	TGTGCCAGTAGTACCGGCCGGACAGGGGATAAGTTCTTC	CASSTGRTGDKFF
TRBV28	TRBJ2-4	once	NA	TGTGCCAGCCAAACTAATTGGGGTGGACTAGCCAAAAACATTCAGTACTTC	CASQTNWGGLAKNIQYF
TRBV7-9	TRBJ2-1	NA	TRBD1	TGTGCCAGCAGCCCCGCCGGGACAGCATACAATGAGCAGTTCTTC	CASSPAGTAYNEQFF
TRBV4-3	TRBJ2-7	NA	NA	TGCGCCAGCAGCCAATACAGGAACCACGAGCAGTACTTC	CASSQYRNHEQYF
TRBV18	TRBJ1-1	NA	NA	TGTGCCAGCTCACCCACGACCGGTTTGAACACTGAAGCTTTCTTT	CASSPTTGLNTEAFF
TRBV5-1	TRBJ1-1	NA	NA	TGCGCCAGCAGCTTGGGCCCTGAAACTGAAGCTTTCTTT	CASSLGPETEAFF
TRBV28	TRBJ1-5	NA	NA	TGTGCCAGCAGTGATCCCAATCGGCCCCAGCATTTT	CASSDPNRPQHF
TRBV6-5	TRBJ2-5	NA	NA	TGTGCCAGCGGAATTCGGAGGCAAGAGACCCAGTACTTC	CASGIRRQETQYF
TRBV14	TRBJ1-3	NA	NA	TGTGCCAGCAGCCAAGACATAGGAGGAAACACCATATATTTT	CASSQDIGGNTIYF
TRBV2	TRBJ1-2	NA	NA	TGTGCCAGCAAACGGGACCGAGATAACTATGGCTACACCTTC	CASKRDRDNYGYTF
TRBV6-1	TRBJ1-5	NA	TRBD1	TGTGCCAGCAGTGAAAGGGGGACAGTTAGCAATCAGCCCCAGCATTTT	CASSERGTVSNQPQHF
TRBV19	TRBJ2-5	NA	TRBD1	TGTGCCAGTAGCAGCGGGACAGGGTCCTTCTGGGAGACCCAGTACTTC	CASSSGTGSFWETQYF
TRBV10-1	TRBJ2-2	NA	NA	TGCGCCAGCAGTGAGTACAGGGACGCGAACACCGGGGAGCTGTTTTTT	CASSEYRDANTGELFF
TRBV5-1	TRBJ1-5	NA	NA	TGCGCCAGCAGCCCTGGGAGCAATCAGCCCCAGCATTTT	CASSPGSNQPQHF
TRBV30	TRBJ1-5	NA	NA	TGTGCCTGGAGTACGGTAGCAGGAAGCAATCAGCCCCAGCATTTT	CAWSTVAGSNQPQHF
TRBV15	TRBJ1-4	NA	TRBD1	TGTGCCACCAGCAGATGGGACAGGGATGGTGAAAAACTGTTTTTT	CATSRWDRDGEKLFF
TRBV27	TRBJ2-5	NA	TRBD2	TGTGCCAGCAGTTTCAGCGGGAGGTTCCAAGAGACCCAGTACTTC	CASSFSGRFQETQYF
TRBV5-1	TRBJ1-1	NA	NA	TGCGCCAGCAGCTTCCTACACCCGATGGGGAACACTGAAGCTTTCTTT	CASSFLHPMGNTEAFF
TRBV27	TRBJ2-7	NA	TRBD1	TGTGCCAGCAGTCCCGGGACAGGGAGGATCTACGAGCAGTACTTC	CASSPGTGRIYEQYF
TRBV5-1	TRBJ1-5	few	NA	TGCGCCAGCAGTCCCGTCTGGCAGCCCCAGCATTTT	CASSPVWQPQHF
TRBV2	TRBJ2-3	few	NA	TGTGCCAGCAGTGATTTGGCGGGGACCCAGGGGACGCAGTATTTT	CASSDLAGTQGTQYF
TRBV5-6	TRBJ1-3	NA	NA	TGTGCCAGCAGCTTTCCCTCTGGAAACACCATATATTTT	CASSFPSGNTIYF
TRBV5-1	TRBJ1-2	NA	TRBD1	TGCGCCAGCAGCTTGGGACAGGGATTTGGCTACACCTTC	CASSLGQGFGYTF
TRBV4-2	TRBJ2-1	NA	TRBD2	TGTGCCAGCAGCCAAAACGGGGCGGGAGCATACAATGAGCAGTTCTTC	CASSQNGAGAYNEQFF
TRBV5-6	TRBJ2-1	NA	NA	TGTGCCAGCAGCTTACTTTTGGGACAACCTTTCTCCTACAATGAGCAGTTCTTC	CASSLLLGQPFSYNEQFF
TRBV5-4	TRBJ1-2	NA	NA	TGTGCCAGCAGCGGCGGACAGCTTAACTATGGCTACACCTTC	CASSGGQLNYGYTF
TRBV6-6	TRBJ1-5	NA	NA	TGTGCCAGCAGTTACTCGACCAGTAGCAATCAGCCCCAGCATTTT	CASSYSTSSNQPQHF
TRBV18	TRBJ1-2	NA	NA	TGTGCCAGCTCACAAACGACAGCCTATGGCTACACCTTC	CASSQTTAYGYTF
TRBV28	TRBJ2-3	NA	NA	TGTGCCAGCAGCCGACCAGATACGCAGTATTTT	CASSRPDTQYF
TRBV2	TRBJ2-7	NA	NA	TGTGCCATCGAGGGTGGGGGGTCCCAAACCTACGAGCAGTACTTC	CAIEGGGSQTYEQYF
TRBV5-1	TRBJ1-1	once	NA	TGCGCCAGCAGCTTGGGGGCCTCAGGTGAAGCTTTCTTT	CASSLGASGEAFF
TRBV5-1	TRBJ1-2	NA	NA	TGCGCCAGCAGCTCTTCAGGGTACTATGGCTACACCTTC	CASSSSGYYGYTF
TRBV5-1	TRBJ2-1	NA	NA	TGCGCCAGCAGCTTAGTTACGAGCTCCTACAATGAGCAGTTCTTC	CASSLVTSSYNEQFF
TRBV6-1	TRBJ1-4	NA	TRBD1	TGTGCCAGCACCTGGGGGGACAGGGGTCGTAGAAAACTGTTTTTT	CASTWGDRGRRKLFF
TRBV4-2	TRBJ2-3	once	NA	TGTGCCAGCAGCCAAGGTCATCCGGGGGTCACAGATACGCAGTATTTT	CASSQGHPGVTDTQYF
TRBV11-2	TRBJ1-1	NA	NA	TGTGCCAGCAGCTTAGTGCCAGACGTGAACACTGAAGCTTTCTTT	CASSLVPDVNTEAFF
TRBV7-3	TRBJ2-1	NA	NA	TGTGCCAGCAGCTTAAGAGTAGGACTCGACTCCTACAATGAGCAGTTCTTC	CASSLRVGLDSYNEQFF
TRBV18	TRBJ2-7	NA	NA	TGTGCCAGCTCACCACCCTCGGGAGCGTCCTACGAGCAGTACTTC	CASSPPSGASYEQYF
TRBV19	TRBJ1-1	NA	NA	TGTGCCGGGAGTACGGGTCTTGGGACTGAAGCTTTCTTT	CAGSTGLGTEAFF
TRBV2	TRBJ2-2	NA	TRBD1	TGTGCCAGCAGGGACAGGGCGGGCGGGGAGCTGTTTTTT	CASRDRAGGELFF
TRBV2	TRBJ2-3	NA	TRBD1	TGTGCCAGCCGCGGACGGGACAGAGCTAGCACAGATACGCAGTATTTT	CASRGRDRASTDTQYF